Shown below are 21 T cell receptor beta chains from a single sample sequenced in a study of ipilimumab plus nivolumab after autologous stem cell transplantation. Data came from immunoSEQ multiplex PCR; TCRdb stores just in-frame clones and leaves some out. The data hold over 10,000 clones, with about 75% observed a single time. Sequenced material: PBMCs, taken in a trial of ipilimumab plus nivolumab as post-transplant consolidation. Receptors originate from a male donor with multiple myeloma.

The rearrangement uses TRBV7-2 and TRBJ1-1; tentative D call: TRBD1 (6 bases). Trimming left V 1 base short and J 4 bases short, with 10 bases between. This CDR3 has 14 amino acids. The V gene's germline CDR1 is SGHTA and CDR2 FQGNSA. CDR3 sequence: CASSLGDRLTEAFF. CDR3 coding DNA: TGTGCCAGCAGCTTAGGTGACAGGCTCACTGAAGCTTTCTTT. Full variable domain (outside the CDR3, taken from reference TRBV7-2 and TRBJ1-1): GAGVSQSPSNKVTEKGKDVELRCDPISGHTALYWYRQSLGQGLEFLIYFQGNSAPDKSGLPSDRFSAERTGGSVSTLTIQRTQQEDSAVYLCASSLGDRLTEAFFGQGTRLTVV.

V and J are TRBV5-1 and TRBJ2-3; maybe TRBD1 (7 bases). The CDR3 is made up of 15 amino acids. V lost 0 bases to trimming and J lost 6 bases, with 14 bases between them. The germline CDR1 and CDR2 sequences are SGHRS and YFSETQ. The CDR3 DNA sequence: TGCGCCAGCAGCTTGGCATTGACAGGGAGGGATACGCAGTATTTT. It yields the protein CASSLALTGRDTQYF.

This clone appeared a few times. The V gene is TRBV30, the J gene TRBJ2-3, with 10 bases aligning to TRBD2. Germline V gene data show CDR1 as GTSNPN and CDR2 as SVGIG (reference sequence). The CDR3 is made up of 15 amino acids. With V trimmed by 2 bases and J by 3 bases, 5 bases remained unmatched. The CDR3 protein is CAWSTSGGGTDTQYF. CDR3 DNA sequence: TGTGCCTGGAGTACGAGCGGGGGGGGGACAGATACGCAGTATTTT.

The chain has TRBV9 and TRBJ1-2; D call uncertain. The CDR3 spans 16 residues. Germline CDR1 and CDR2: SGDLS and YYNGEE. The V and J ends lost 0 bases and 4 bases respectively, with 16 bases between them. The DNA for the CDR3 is TGTGCCAGCAGCGTAGAAGATTTTGGCAGGCTCTATGGCTACACCTTC. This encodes CASSVEDFGRLYGYTF.

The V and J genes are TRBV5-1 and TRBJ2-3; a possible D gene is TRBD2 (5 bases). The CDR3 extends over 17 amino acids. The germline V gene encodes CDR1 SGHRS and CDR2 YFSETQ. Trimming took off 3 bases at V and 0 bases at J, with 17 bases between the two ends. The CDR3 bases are TGCGCCAGCAGCTGGGCGGGCAGCGGCACTAGCACAGATACGCAGTATTTT. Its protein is CASSWAGSGTSTDTQYF.

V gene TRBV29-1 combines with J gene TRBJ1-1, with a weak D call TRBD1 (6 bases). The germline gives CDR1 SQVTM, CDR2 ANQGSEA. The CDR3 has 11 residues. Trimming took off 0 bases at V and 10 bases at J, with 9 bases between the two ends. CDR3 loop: CSVEDRGGAFF. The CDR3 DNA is TGCAGCGTTGAAGATAGGGGGGGAGCTTTCTTT.

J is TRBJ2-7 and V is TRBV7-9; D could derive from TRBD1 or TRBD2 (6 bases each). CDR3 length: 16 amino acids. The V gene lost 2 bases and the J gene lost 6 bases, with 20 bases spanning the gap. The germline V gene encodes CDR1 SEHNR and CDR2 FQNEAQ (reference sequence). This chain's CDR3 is CASSLTGGTRLTEQYF. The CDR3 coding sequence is TGTGCCAGCAGCTTAACTGGCGGGACACGGTTGACCGAGCAGTACTTC. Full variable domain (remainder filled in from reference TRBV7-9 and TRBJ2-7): DTGVSQNPRHKITKRGQNVTFRCDPISEHNRLYWYRQTLGQGPEFLTYFQNEAQLEKSRLLSDRFSAERPKGSFSTLEIQRTEQGDSAMYLCASSLTGGTRLTEQYFGPGTRLTVT.

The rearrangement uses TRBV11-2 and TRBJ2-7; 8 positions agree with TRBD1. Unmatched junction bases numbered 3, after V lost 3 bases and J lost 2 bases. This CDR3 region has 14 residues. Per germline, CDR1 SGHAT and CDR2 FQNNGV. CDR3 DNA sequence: TGTGCCAGCAGCTTTAGGGACAGGACCTACGAGCAGTACTTC. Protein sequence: CASSFRDRTYEQYF.

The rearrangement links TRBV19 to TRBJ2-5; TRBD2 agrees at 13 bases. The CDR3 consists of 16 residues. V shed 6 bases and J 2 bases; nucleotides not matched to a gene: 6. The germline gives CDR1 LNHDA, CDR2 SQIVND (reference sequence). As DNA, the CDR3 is TGTGCCAGTAGCCGACTAGCGGGGGGTTTTCAAGAGACCCAGTACTTC. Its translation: CASSRLAGGFQETQYF.

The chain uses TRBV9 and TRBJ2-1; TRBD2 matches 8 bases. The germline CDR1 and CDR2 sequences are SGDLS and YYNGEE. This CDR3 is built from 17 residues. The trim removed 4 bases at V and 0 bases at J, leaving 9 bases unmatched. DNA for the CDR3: TGTGCCAGCAGCCGGCGGGATAGCGGGGACTCCTACAATGAGCAGTTCTTC. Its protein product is CASSRRDSGDSYNEQFF.

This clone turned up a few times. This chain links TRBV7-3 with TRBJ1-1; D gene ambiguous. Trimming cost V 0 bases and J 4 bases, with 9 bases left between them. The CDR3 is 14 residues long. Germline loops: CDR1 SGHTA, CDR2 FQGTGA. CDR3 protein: CASSLTSSGTEAFF. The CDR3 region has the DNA TGTGCCAGCAGCTTAACGTCGTCCGGCACTGAAGCTTTCTTT.

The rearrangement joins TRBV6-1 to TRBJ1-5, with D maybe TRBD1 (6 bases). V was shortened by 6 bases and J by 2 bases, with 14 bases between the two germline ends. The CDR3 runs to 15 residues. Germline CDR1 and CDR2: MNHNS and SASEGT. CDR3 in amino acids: CASRGQTLGNQPQHF. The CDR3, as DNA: TGTGCCAGCAGAGGACAGACCCTAGGCAATCAGCCCCAGCATTTT.

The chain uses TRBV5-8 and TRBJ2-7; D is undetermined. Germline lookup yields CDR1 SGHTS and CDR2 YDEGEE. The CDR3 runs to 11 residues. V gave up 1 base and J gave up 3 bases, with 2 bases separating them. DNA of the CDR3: TGTGCCAGCAGCTTGAACTACGAGCAGTACTTC. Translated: CASSLNYEQYF. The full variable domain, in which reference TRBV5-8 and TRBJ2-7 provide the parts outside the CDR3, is EAGVTQSPTHLIKTRGQQATLRCSPISGHTSVYWYQQALGLGLQFLLWYDEGEERNRGNFPPRFSGRQFPNYSSELNVNALELEDSALYLCASSLNYEQYFGPGTRLTVT.

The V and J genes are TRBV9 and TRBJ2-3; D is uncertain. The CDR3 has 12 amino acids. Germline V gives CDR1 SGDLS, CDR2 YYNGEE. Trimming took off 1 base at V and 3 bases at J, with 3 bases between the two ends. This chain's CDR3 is CASSVMTDTQYF. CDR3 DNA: TGTGCCAGCAGCGTAATGACAGATACGCAGTATTTT.

The CDR3 is CASSGANSPLHF. The CDR3, as DNA: TGTGCCAGCAGCGGGGCTAATTCACCCCTCCACTTT. This rearrangement joins TRBV7-9 to TRBJ1-6, with TRBD1 as a possible D gene (5 bases). Looked up from germline, CDR1 is SEHNR and CDR2 is FQNEAQ (reference sequence). The CDR3 length is 12 residues. Trimming removed 5 bases at V and 6 bases at J, with 5 bases between.

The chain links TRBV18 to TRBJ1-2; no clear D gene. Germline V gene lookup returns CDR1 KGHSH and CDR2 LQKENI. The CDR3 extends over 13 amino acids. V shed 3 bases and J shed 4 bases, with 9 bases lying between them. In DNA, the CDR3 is TGTGCCAGCTCACCCGGTGACCCCTATGGCTACACCTTC. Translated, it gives CASSPGDPYGYTF.

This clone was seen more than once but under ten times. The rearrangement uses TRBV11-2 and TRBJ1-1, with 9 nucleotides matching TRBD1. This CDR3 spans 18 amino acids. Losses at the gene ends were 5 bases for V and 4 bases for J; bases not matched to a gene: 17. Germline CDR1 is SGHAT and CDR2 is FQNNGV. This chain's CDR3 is CASSISLLGLDRGTEAFF. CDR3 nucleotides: TGTGCCAGCAGCATTAGTTTACTCGGTCTGGACAGGGGCACTGAAGCTTTCTTT.

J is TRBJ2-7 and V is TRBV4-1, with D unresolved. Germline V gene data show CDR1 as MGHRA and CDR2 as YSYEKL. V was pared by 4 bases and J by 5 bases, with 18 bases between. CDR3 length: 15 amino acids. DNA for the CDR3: TGCGCCAGCAGCCTGCACCGGGCCACGTCCCACGAGCAGTACTTC. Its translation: CASSLHRATSHEQYF.

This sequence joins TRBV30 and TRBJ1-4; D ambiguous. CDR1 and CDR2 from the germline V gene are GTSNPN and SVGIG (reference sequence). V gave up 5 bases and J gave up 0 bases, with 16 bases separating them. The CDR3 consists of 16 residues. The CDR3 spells CAWRSRGIATNEKLFF. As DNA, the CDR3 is TGTGCCTGGCGAAGTCGCGGGATTGCAACTAATGAAAAACTGTTTTTT.

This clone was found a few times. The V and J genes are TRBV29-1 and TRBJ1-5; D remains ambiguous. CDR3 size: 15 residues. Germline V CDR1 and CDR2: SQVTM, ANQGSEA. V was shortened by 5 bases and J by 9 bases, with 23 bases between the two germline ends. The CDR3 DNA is TGCAGCGTTCTAGGGTCAGACATGTGGTTTAGGCCCCAGCATTTT. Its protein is CSVLGSDMWFRPQHF.

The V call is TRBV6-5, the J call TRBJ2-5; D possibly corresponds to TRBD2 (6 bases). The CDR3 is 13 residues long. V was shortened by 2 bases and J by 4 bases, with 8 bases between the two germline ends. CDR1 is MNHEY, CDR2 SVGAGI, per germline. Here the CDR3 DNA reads TGTGCCAGCAGTTACGCGGGGTTAGAGACCCAGTACTTC. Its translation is CASSYAGLETQYF.